Listed here are 30 T cell receptor beta chains from one sample, sequenced in a study of CD8 T cells in ankylosing spondylitis. A single record per CDR3 protein comes from TCRdb applying MiXCR to the 5' RACE reads. The sample carries roughly 150,000 distinct CDR3 sequences, 30% to 35% recorded once. The sequenced sample consisted of synovial fluid, either unsorted or a sorted T cell fraction (not recorded which). The source is a male donor with ankylosing spondylitis.

The chain has TRBV12-3 or TRBV12-4 and TRBJ1-1; D ambiguous. CDR3 length: 14 residues. Between the trimmed V and J ends, which lost 4 bases and 5 bases, there was a span of 14 bases. CDR3 DNA: TGTGCCAGCAGTTCGCCGACGGGGAGAACTGAAGCTTTCTTT. Its protein is CASSSPTGRTEAFF.

A few counts support this clonotype. The chain is built from TRBV6-2 or TRBV6-3 and TRBJ2-3; D gene unclear. Germline CDR1 is MNHEY and CDR2 is SVGEGT. V lost 11 bases and J lost 2, with 17 bases in between. The CDR3 consists of 14 residues. CDR3 region: CAAHRNLDTDTQYF. CDR3 DNA sequence: TGTGCCGCGCACCGAAACTTAGACACAGATACGCAGTATTTT.

This clonotype has a count of ten or more. The chain employs TRBV5-1 and TRBJ1-1, with D tentatively TRBD1 (6 bases). The CDR3 has 15 amino acids. Germline V gene sequence: CDR1 SGHRS, CDR2 YFSETQ. Trimming pared 4 bases from V and 2 bases from J, leaving 15 bases between. Here the CDR3 reads CASSQAPGVNTEAFF. CDR3 DNA sequence: TGCGCCAGCAGCCAGGCCCCAGGGGTTAACACTGAAGCTTTCTTT.

The chain carries TRBV20-1 and TRBJ2-7; 7 bases are a match to TRBD2. Germline V gives CDR1 DFQATT, CDR2 SNEGSKA (reference sequence). J gave up 3 bases and V 1 base, and 12 bases lay outside the gene matches. The CDR3 totals 16 residues. The CDR3 protein is CSARGAGGSYNYEQYF. For the CDR3, the DNA is TGCAGTGCTAGAGGGGCTGGCGGGAGCTATAACTACGAGCAGTACTTC.

V and J are TRBV10-3 and TRBJ2-3; 12 bases align to TRBD2. With V trimmed by 3 bases and J by 5 bases, 6 bases remained unmatched. CDR1 ENHRY and CDR2 SYGVKD come from the germline V gene. CDR3 length equals 16 residues. The CDR3 spells CAISDPSGRARDTQYF. The CDR3 bases are TGTGCCATCAGTGATCCTAGCGGGAGGGCCAGAGATACGCAGTATTTT.

At least ten counts were recorded for this clonotype. At one end the junction does not follow the germline gene, possibly because of a read error. CDR3 amino acids: CASSLVNSQAQHF. The CDR3 coding sequence is TGTGCCAGCAGCTTAGTGAACAGTCAGGCCCAGCATTTT. The rearrangement uses TRBV7-9 and TRBJ1-5; D is uncertain. The CDR3 is 13 amino acids. In germline, CDR1 is SEHNR, CDR2 FQNEAQ (reference sequence).

This clonotype was seen only a few times. A much larger clonotype is one base distant, so this may be a read error. J is TRBJ2-1 and V is TRBV12-3 or TRBV12-4, with 8 bases that match TRBD1. The CDR3 contains 15 residues. The J segment lost 0 bases and the V segment lost 6 bases, leaving 4 bases of the junction unmatched. In DNA form, the CDR3 reads TGTGCCAGCAGGGCCGACAGGGGCTCCTACAATGAGCAGTTCTTC. Residues: CASRADRGSYNEQFF.

V is TRBV6-1 and J is TRBJ1-4; a possible D gene is TRBD1 (6 bases). The CDR3 consists of 13 residues. The germline gives CDR1 MNHNS, CDR2 SASEGT. Trimming cost V 7 bases and J 7 bases, with 13 bases left between them. The CDR3 coding sequence is TGTGCCAGCATGGGGGGCTATGGTGAAAAACTGTTTTTT. Encoded protein: CASMGGYGEKLFF.

CDR3 residues: CASSLMTRRGDNEQFF. Here the CDR3 DNA reads TGTGCCAGCAGCTTGATGACTAGGAGGGGGGACAATGAGCAGTTCTTC. This chain uses TRBV11-2 with TRBJ2-1; D possibly matches TRBD1 or TRBD2 (6 bases each). The CDR3 is 16 amino acids. Per germline, CDR1 SGHAT and CDR2 FQNNGV. V was pared by 3 bases and J by 5 bases, with 17 bases between.

Many counts were recorded for this clonotype. The V gene is TRBV20-1, the J gene TRBJ1-5; D call uncertain. This CDR3 region has 12 residues. Trimming removed 4 bases from V and 0 bases from J, with 4 bases in between. Germline loops: CDR1 DFQATT, CDR2 SNEGSKA (reference sequence). The CDR3 region has the DNA TGCAGTGCTATCAATAGCAATCAGCCCCAGCATTTT. This gives the protein CSAINSNQPQHF.

This chain connects TRBV20-1 to TRBJ1-1, with D tentatively TRBD1 (6 bases). Germline values: CDR1 DFQATT, CDR2 SNEGSKA (reference sequence). CDR3 length equals 12 residues. V was cut by 0 bases and J by 4 bases, with 6 bases left in between. In DNA, the CDR3 is TGCAGTGCTAGAGAAGGGGGCACTGAAGCTTTCTTT. Translating it yields CSAREGGTEAFF.

This clonotype has ten or more counts. The CDR3 sequence is CASGLRGGSGANVLTF. CDR3 nucleotide sequence: TGTGCCAGCGGCCTCAGGGGCGGCTCTGGGGCCAACGTCCTGACTTTC. The chain carries TRBV6-1 and TRBJ2-6; tentative D call: TRBD1 (6 bases). CDR3 size: 16 residues. The germline gives CDR1 MNHNS, CDR2 SASEGT. V gave up 8 bases and J gave up 0 bases, with 14 bases separating them.

This clonotype was seen repeatedly, ten times or more. The chain combines TRBV15 with TRBJ1-5; D not resolved. From germline, CDR1 is LNHNV and CDR2 YYDKDF (reference sequence). This CDR3 spans 15 amino acids. With 0 bases removed from V and 6 bases from J, the gap between germline ends came to 12 bases. DNA for the CDR3: TGTGCCACCAGCAGAGATGGGTCACAAACTCAGCCCCAGCATTTT. It codes for CATSRDGSQTQPQHF.

This chain joins TRBV24-1 and TRBJ2-7, with D maybe TRBD2 (7 bases). Trimming removed 9 bases at V and 6 bases at J, with 20 bases between. CDR1 and CDR2 from the germline V gene are KGHDR and SFDVKD. CDR3 size: 14 residues. The CDR3 coding sequence is TGTGCCACCTCTAGGGGGGGGAGCTTCGTCGAGCAGTACTTC. It is translated as CATSRGGSFVEQYF.

The rearrangement uses TRBV21-1 and TRBJ2-5; the table calls TRBD1, which could not be checked here. TRBV21-1 is listed as a pseudogene. This CDR3 comprises 18 residues. CDR3: CASSKGDRGPTYQETQYF. The DNA for the CDR3 is TGTGCCAGCAGCAAAGGAGACAGGGGACCCACGTACCAAGAGACCCAGTACTTC.

Only a few counts were recorded for this clonotype. The chain links TRBV20-1 to TRBJ2-1; weak D call: TRBD1 (6 bases). Germline CDR1 DFQATT, CDR2 SNEGSKA (reference sequence). Trimming shortened V by 4 bases and J by 0 bases, and 10 bases separated the two germline ends. The CDR3 has 14 residues. The CDR3 DNA reads TGCAGTGCTACTACAGGGAGCTCCTACAATGAGCAGTTCTTC. It is translated as CSATTGSSYNEQFF.

V and J are TRBV20-1 and TRBJ2-3; TRBD2 matches 7 bases. Germline values: CDR1 DFQATT, CDR2 SNEGSKA (reference sequence). Losses at the gene ends were 7 bases for V and 4 bases for J; bases not matched to a gene: 11. The CDR3 runs to 14 residues. The CDR3 DNA sequence: TGCAGTGGCAAGGTAGCGGGTTTGCCAGATACGCAGTATTTT. Amino acid sequence: CSGKVAGLPDTQYF.

This chain links TRBV20-1 with TRBJ1-1; 7 nucleotides match TRBD1. The CDR3 loop spans 12 amino acids. The germline gives CDR1 DFQATT, CDR2 SNEGSKA (reference sequence). The trim removed 0 bases at V and 14 bases at J, leaving 9 bases unmatched. The CDR3 protein is CSARDMTGHGFF. The CDR3 DNA reads TGCAGTGCTAGAGATATGACAGGGCACGGGTTCTTT.

The chain joins TRBV30 to TRBJ1-5, with TRBD1 matching over 7 bases. This CDR3 is built from 14 residues. From germline, CDR1 is GTSNPN and CDR2 SVGIG (reference sequence). V shed 3 bases, J shed 3 bases, and the junction held 5 bases outside the gene matches. The CDR3 reads CAWRATGANQPQHF. The CDR3 DNA is TGTGCCTGGAGAGCTACAGGGGCCAATCAGCCCCAGCATTTT.

This clonotype has more than one count but fewer than ten. The chain recombines TRBV7-2 with TRBJ2-5; TRBD1 is a possible D gene (5 bases). V was pared by 5 bases and J by 5 bases, with 15 bases between. The germline V gene encodes CDR1 SGHTA and CDR2 FQGNSA. This CDR3 spans 14 amino acids. The CDR3 nucleotides read TGTGCCAGCAGCCCTCGGCGCGACAGCGAGACCCAGTACTTC. Its translation is CASSPRRDSETQYF.

This chain links TRBV5-6 with TRBJ2-7, with 16 bases aligning to TRBD2. The CDR3 runs to 19 residues. V trimming: 4 bases; J trimming: 4 bases; junction bases outside the gene matches: 14. Germline values: CDR1 SGHDT, CDR2 YYEEEE. The CDR3 is CASSLQPGLAGGPVYEQYF. The DNA of the CDR3 is TGTGCCAGCAGCCTCCAACCGGGACTAGCGGGAGGGCCTGTTTACGAGCAGTACTTC.

CDR3 sequence (DNA): TGTGCCAGCACCCCCGGGGGGTGGAGGGAGCAAGAGACCCAGTACTTC. Translation gives CASTPGGWREQETQYF. This chain connects TRBV11-2 to TRBJ2-5; 7 bases map to TRBD2. The CDR3 is 16 amino acids. The germline gives CDR1 SGHAT, CDR2 FQNNGV. J was trimmed by 2 bases and V by 7 bases; bases with no gene match: 13.

This clonotype was counted a few times. This chain uses TRBV9 with TRBJ2-1, with TRBD2 matching over 14 bases. Germline V gene lookup returns CDR1 SGDLS and CDR2 YYNGEE. Trimming at V came to 4 bases and at J to 7 bases, leaving 7 bases not matched to a gene. There are 16 residues in the CDR3. CDR3 nucleotides: TGTGCCAGCAGCCCCGGGACTAGCGGGGGTAGGAATGAGCAGTTCTTC. Encoded protein: CASSPGTSGGRNEQFF.

This clonotype was observed a handful of times. The CDR3 DNA reads as TGCAGCGTTGTGAGGGGAGAGACTGAAGCTTTCTTT. As protein: CSVVRGETEAFF. This rearrangement joins TRBV29-1 to TRBJ1-1, with D perhaps TRBD1 (5 bases). The germline CDR1 and CDR2 sequences are SQVTM and ANQGSEA. V lost 4 bases to trimming and J lost 5 bases, with 11 bases between them. The CDR3 spans 12 residues. Variable domain in full (rest from reference TRBV29-1 and TRBJ1-1): SAVISQKPSRDICQRGTSLTIQCQVDSQVTMMFWYRQQPGQSLTLIATANQGSEATYESGFVIDKFPISRPNLTFSTLTVSNMSPEDSSIYLCSVVRGETEAFFGQGTRLTVV.

The chain couples TRBV19 to TRBJ2-3; D is perhaps TRBD2 (6 bases). The germline V gene encodes CDR1 LNHDA and CDR2 SQIVND (reference sequence). The CDR3 runs to 13 residues. Between the trimmed V and J ends, which lost 4 bases and 4 bases, there was a span of 9 bases. In DNA form, the CDR3 reads TGTGCCAGTAGTAGGGGGGAGGCAGATACGCAGTATTTT. Its translation: CASSRGEADTQYF.

The table lists this clonotype with a few counts. The chain combines TRBV6-1 with TRBJ1-2; the D is unclear. The CDR3 is made up of 13 amino acids. Germline loops: CDR1 MNHNS, CDR2 SASEGT. V was cut by 7 bases and J by 8 bases, with 17 bases left in between. In nucleotides, the CDR3 is TGTGCCAGCACCCCCGGGCTAAGTCAAGGCTACACCTTC. Translation: CASTPGLSQGYTF.

A remark on this clonotype: A much larger clone lies a single base off, so this may be a read error. The genes are TRBV6-6 and TRBJ1-2, with a possible D match to TRBD1 (5 bases). V lost 5 bases and J lost 7, with 11 bases in between. Germline lookup yields CDR1 MNHNY and CDR2 SVGAGI (reference sequence). This CDR3 has 12 residues. The chain's CDR3 is CASSHGTGGYTF. The CDR3 DNA reads as TGTGCCAGCAGTCACGGGACTGGTGGCTACACCTTC.

This chain uses TRBV11-2 with TRBJ2-5; D gene unclear. This CDR3 contains 15 residues. Germline CDR1 is SGHAT and CDR2 is FQNNGV. V lost 0 bases to trimming and J lost 2 bases, with 10 bases between them. The CDR3 nucleotides read TGTGCCAGCAGCTTAGATTCTGGGGTTCAAGAGACCCAGTACTTC. Translated: CASSLDSGVQETQYF.

The chain employs TRBV2 and TRBJ1-6; TRBD1 matches 9 bases. Germline CDR1 is SNHLY and CDR2 is FYNNEI. This CDR3 spans 14 amino acids. Unmatched junction bases numbered 4, after V lost 3 bases and J lost 10 bases. The CDR3 loop is CASSDGTGRSPLHF. CDR3 nucleotides: TGTGCCAGCAGTGATGGGACAGGGAGGTCACCCCTCCACTTT.

Only a few counts were recorded for this clonotype. The chain recombines TRBV28 with TRBJ2-7, with D uncertain. CDR1 and CDR2 (germline): MDHEN, SYDVKM. This CDR3 comprises 11 residues. Trimming shortened V by 3 bases and J by 4 bases, and 4 bases separated the two germline ends. The CDR3 protein is CASSFSYEQYF. Here the CDR3 DNA reads TGTGCCAGCAGTTTCTCGTACGAGCAGTACTTC.